One sample yielded the 2 T cell receptor beta chains listed below, sequenced in a study of shared clonotypes between healthy human individuals. Terminally differentiated effector memory CD45RA+ cells were excluded from the naive CD8 cells, which were CD45RO-negative and positively selected for CCR7. Profiled with immunoSEQ multiplex PCR; TCRdb holds only in-frame clones, not every one. The sample lists more than 2 million clones, about 93% occurring once. The material sequenced was naive CD8+ T cells from PBMCs. All receptors come from a man aged 18 to 30 in good health. Some clones in this sample may be carry-over from other donors' samples.

The chain has TRBV10-2 and TRBJ2-1, with D unclear. V lost 4 bases to trimming and J lost 6 bases, with 7 bases between them. CDR3 length equals 12 residues. Germline CDR1 and CDR2: WSHSY and SAAADI. This chain's CDR3 is CASSGSVNEQFF. The CDR3 DNA follows: TGCGCCAGCAGTGGAAGCGTCAATGAGCAGTTCTTC.

The rearrangement links TRBV5-8 to TRBJ1-2; D gene unclear. The V end was cut by 2 bases, the J end by 0 bases, with 8 bases between. The CDR3 spans 14 residues. Germline V gene sequence: CDR1 SGHTS, CDR2 YDEGEE. CDR3 sequence (DNA): TGTGCCAGCAGCTTCGCCGGACCTAACTATGGCTACACCTTC. This sequence encodes CASSFAGPNYGYTF.